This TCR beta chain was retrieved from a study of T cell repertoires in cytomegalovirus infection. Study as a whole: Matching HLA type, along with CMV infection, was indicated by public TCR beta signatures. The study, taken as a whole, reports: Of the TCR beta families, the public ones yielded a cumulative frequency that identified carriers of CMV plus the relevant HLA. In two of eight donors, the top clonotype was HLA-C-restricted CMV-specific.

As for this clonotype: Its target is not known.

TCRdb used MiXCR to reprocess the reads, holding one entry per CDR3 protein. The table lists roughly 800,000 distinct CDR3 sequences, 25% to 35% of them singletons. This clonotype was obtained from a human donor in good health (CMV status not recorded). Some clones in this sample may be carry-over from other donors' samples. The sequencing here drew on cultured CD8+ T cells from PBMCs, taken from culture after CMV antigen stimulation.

CDR3 amino acids: CASSSMGTENQPQHF. DNA for the CDR3: TGTGCCAGCAGCTCTATGGGGACAGAGAATCAGCCCCAGCATTTT. The chain is built from TRBV7-9 and TRBJ1-5; 7 positions agree with TRBD1. CDR3 length equals 15 residues. V lost 4 bases, J lost 4 bases, and 7 bases stayed unmatched. Germline V gene sequence: CDR1 SEHNR, CDR2 FQNEAQ (reference sequence). Filled out from reference TRBV7-9 and TRBJ1-5, the complete variable domain reads DTGVSQNPRHKITKRGQNVTFRCDPISEHNRLYWYRQTLGQGPEFLTYFQNEAQLEKSRLLSDRFSAERPKGSFSTLEIQRTEQGDSAMYLCASSSMGTENQPQHFGDGTRLSIL.